This T cell receptor beta chain came from a study of T-cell reconstitution after alpha-beta-depleted transplantation in children. Broader study findings: Surviving recipient T cells and intrathymic progenitors accounted for some patients' high TCRbeta diversity at day 60. Reports say that about two months after transplant, the alpha-beta T cells came out of several hundred graft clones that had expanded.

Unique molecular identifiers were used in preparing the TCRbeta library. TCRdb re-called the PCR reads through MiXCR, storing one row per CDR3 protein. This repertoire shows hundreds of thousands of distinct CDR3 sequences, roughly 25% found once; its top ten account for around 4.8%. CDR3 length: 16 residues. Germline V lookup: CDR1 MNHEY, CDR2 SMNVEV (reference sequence). The ends lost 4 bases at V and 4 bases at J; junction bases unmatched: 9. Notes on this clonotype: Its cognate antigen is unknown.

The V and J genes are TRBV27 and TRBJ2-5; TRBD1 matches at 10 bases. Specimen: PBMCs, mostly from graft donor cells, collected 360 days after TCRalphabeta/CD19-depleted stem cell transplant. The sequence derives from a female patient aged 2 to 10 who had a stem cell transplant for congenital amegakaryocytic thrombocytopenia, so the T cells may come from the graft donor. The CDR3 bases are TGTGCCAGCAGTTCCCGACAGGGGGCCTCCATAGAGACCCAGTACTTC. As protein: CASSSRQGASIETQYF.